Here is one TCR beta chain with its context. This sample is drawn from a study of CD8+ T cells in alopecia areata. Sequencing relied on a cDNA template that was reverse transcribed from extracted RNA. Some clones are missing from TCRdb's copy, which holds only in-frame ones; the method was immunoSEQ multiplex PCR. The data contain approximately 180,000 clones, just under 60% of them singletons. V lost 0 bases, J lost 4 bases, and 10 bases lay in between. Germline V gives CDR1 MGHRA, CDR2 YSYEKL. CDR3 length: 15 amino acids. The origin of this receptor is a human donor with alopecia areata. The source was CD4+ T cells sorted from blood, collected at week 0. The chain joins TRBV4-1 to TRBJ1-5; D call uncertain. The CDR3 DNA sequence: TGCGCCAGCAGCCAAGACGGTAGCCAAAATCAGCCCCAGCATTTT. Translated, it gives CASSQDGSQNQPQHF.